These 12 T cell receptor beta chains were all obtained from the same sample, sequenced in a study of blood T cell repertoires in COVID-19. Clones were sequenced by immunoSEQ multiplex PCR, and TCRdb holds only the in-frame ones, with some missing. The sample shows tens of thousands of clones, 89% of them seen only once. The sample taken for sequencing was peripheral blood. Receptor source: a man between 45 and 60 years old with COVID-19, enrolled during active disease.

The CDR3 bases are TGTGCCAGCAGCCCTCGACAGGGTGGGGACACTGAAGCTTTCTTT. It encodes CASSPRQGGDTEAFF. This chain connects TRBV14 to TRBJ1-1; 7 nucleotides align to TRBD1. V lost 4 bases, J lost 3 bases, and 8 bases stayed unmatched. Looked up from germline, CDR1 is SGHDN and CDR2 is FVKESK. The CDR3 length is 15 residues.

The rearrangement uses TRBV4-2 and TRBJ1-2; the match to TRBD1 covers 7 bases. Germline CDR1 is LGHNA and CDR2 is YNFKEQ. V gave up 0 bases and J gave up 3 bases; unmatched junction bases: 10. The CDR3 spans 17 residues. The CDR3 DNA sequence: TGTGCCAGCAGCCAAGATCGATTGCGACAGGGATACTATGGCTACACCTTC. Translated: CASSQDRLRQGYYGYTF.

The V and J genes are TRBV15 and TRBJ2-1, with TRBD2 matching over 10 bases. CDR1 is LNHNV, CDR2 YYDKDF, per germline (reference sequence). The trim removed 0 bases at V and 5 bases at J, leaving 1 base unmatched. The CDR3 extends over 15 amino acids. CDR3 coding DNA: TGTGCCACCAGCAGAGAACTAGCGGGGAACAATGAGCAGTTCTTC. Translation gives CATSRELAGNNEQFF.

The gene calls are TRBV27 and TRBJ1-2, with a tentative D call TRBD1 (5 bases). Germline-derived CDR1 and CDR2 are MNHEY and SMNVEV (reference sequence). V gave up 5 bases and J gave up 6 bases, with 22 bases separating them. This CDR3 has 16 residues. The CDR3 sequence: CASSNSPGWGRDGYTF. The CDR3 DNA follows: TGTGCCAGCAGTAACTCTCCGGGGTGGGGGAGGGATGGCTACACCTTC.

Only one count was recorded for this clone. The CDR3 loop is CASSAQGSYNSPLHF. In DNA, the CDR3 is TGTGCCAGCAGCGCACAGGGGTCCTATAATTCACCCCTCCACTTT. V is TRBV9 and J is TRBJ1-6; 7 bases agree with TRBD1. Trimming removed 3 bases from V and 1 base from J; junction bases left unmatched: 1. The CDR3 spans 15 residues. Germline lookup yields CDR1 SGDLS and CDR2 YYNGEE.

The chain carries TRBV5-4 and TRBJ2-3, with D possibly being TRBD2 (7 bases). Trimming removed 3 bases at V and 4 bases at J, with 15 bases between. The CDR3 contains 15 residues. Looked up from germline, CDR1 is SGHNT and CDR2 is YYREEE (reference sequence). CDR3 in amino acids: CASSSTRGAADTQYF. Written as DNA, the CDR3 is TGTGCCAGCAGCTCGACCCGGGGGGCTGCAGATACGCAGTATTTT.

CDR3 nucleotide sequence: TGTGCCAGCAGCCAAATGAGGAATCAGCCCCAGCATTTT. Translating gives CASSQMRNQPQHF. The chain has TRBV3-1 (or the pseudogene TRBV3-2) and TRBJ1-5; D gene uncertain. CDR3 length: 13 residues. Germline V gene sequence: CDR1 LGHDT, CDR2 YNNKEL (reference sequence). Between the trimmed V and J ends, which lost 2 bases and 4 bases, there was a span of 6 bases.

This clone appeared a single time. This chain connects TRBV3-1 (or the pseudogene TRBV3-2) to TRBJ2-5; 10 bases agree with TRBD2. The CDR3 length is 18 residues. CDR1 is LGHDT and CDR2 is YNNKEL in the germline V gene (reference sequence). V dropped 4 bases and J dropped 0; count of bases not matched to a gene: 11. The CDR3: CASSRGLAANTYQETQYF. DNA for the CDR3: TGTGCCAGCAGCCGAGGACTAGCGGCGAATACATACCAAGAGACCCAGTACTTC.

This rearrangement joins TRBV9 to TRBJ2-7, with a possible D match to TRBD2 (6 bases). The CDR3 consists of 14 residues. Germline CDR1 is SGDLS and CDR2 is YYNGEE. V was cut by 0 bases and J by 5 bases, with 12 bases left in between. CDR3 in DNA: TGTGCCAGCAGCGTAGGATGGGGACTCGACGAGCAGTACTTC. Protein: CASSVGWGLDEQYF. Combining the CDR3 with reference TRBV9 and TRBJ2-7 gives the whole variable domain DSGVTQTPKHLITATGQRVTLRCSPRSGDLSVYWYQQSLDQGLQFLIQYYNGEERAKGNILERFSAQQFPDLHSELNLSSLELGDSALYFCASSVGWGLDEQYFGPGTRLTVT.

The rearrangement uses TRBV29-1 and TRBJ2-1; possible D gene TRBD1, 5 bases. The V end was cut by 3 bases, the J end by 9 bases, with 15 bases between. The germline gives CDR1 SQVTM, CDR2 ANQGSEA. The CDR3 runs 13 residues. DNA for the CDR3: TGCAGCGTTGATGGGTCAGGACATCGTGAGCAGTTCTTC. It specifies CSVDGSGHREQFF.

The V call is TRBV5-5, the J call TRBJ2-7; D possibly corresponds to TRBD1 (6 bases). This CDR3 comprises 15 residues. V was trimmed by 2 bases and J by 5 bases, leaving 17 bases between them. CDR1 and CDR2 from the germline V gene are SGHKS and YYEKEE (reference sequence). This CDR3 is CASSFITGNSHEQYF. The CDR3 bases are TGTGCCAGCAGCTTTATTACAGGGAATTCCCACGAGCAGTACTTC.

This clone was found once. As DNA, the CDR3 is TGTGCCAGCAGTTTAAGGGGAACTGAAGCTTTCTTT. As protein: CASSLRGTEAFF. The chain has TRBV28 and TRBJ1-1, with D perhaps matching TRBD1 (5 bases). The CDR3 runs to 12 residues. The V gene's germline CDR1 is MDHEN and CDR2 SYDVKM. V lost 2 bases and J 5 bases, leaving 6 bases between the germline ends.